This T cell receptor (beta chain) was captured by sequencing in a study of CD8 T cells in Susac syndrome. Germline CDR1 is SQVTM and CDR2 is ANQGSEA. The ends were cut back, 2 bases at V and 3 bases at J, with 7 bases in the middle. The CDR3 runs 12 residues. With random hexamers, 0.5 to 1 ug RNA was reverse transcribed. TCRdb called the immunoSEQ multiplex PCR reads again in MiXCR, with one record for every CDR3 protein. This repertoire shows roughly 120,000 distinct CDR3 sequences, around 94% found once; its top ten account for less than 0.15%. Through negative isolation, CD4+ and CD8+ T cells were obtained, while TEMRA cells were enriched using FACS.

This TCR came from a human donor with multiple sclerosis. Sequencing used CD4+ T cells from PBMCs. The chain employs TRBV29-1 and TRBJ1-2; possibly TRBD1 for D (5 bases). CDR3 sequence (DNA): TGCAGCGTTGAATCCAGGGACTATGGCTACACCTTC. This gives the protein CSVESRDYGYTF.